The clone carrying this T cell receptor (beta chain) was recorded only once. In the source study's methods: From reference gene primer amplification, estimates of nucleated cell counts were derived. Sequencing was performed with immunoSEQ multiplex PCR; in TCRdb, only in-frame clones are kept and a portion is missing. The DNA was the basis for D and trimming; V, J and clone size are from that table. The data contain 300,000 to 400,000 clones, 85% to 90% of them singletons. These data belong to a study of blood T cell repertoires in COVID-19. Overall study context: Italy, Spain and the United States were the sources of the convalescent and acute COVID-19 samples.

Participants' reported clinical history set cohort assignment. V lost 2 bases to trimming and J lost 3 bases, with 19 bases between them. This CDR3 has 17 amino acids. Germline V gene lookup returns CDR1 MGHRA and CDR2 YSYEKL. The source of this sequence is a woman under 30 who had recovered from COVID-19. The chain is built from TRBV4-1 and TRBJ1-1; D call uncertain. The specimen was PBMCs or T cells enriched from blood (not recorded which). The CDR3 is CASSQQVAGWEHTEAFF. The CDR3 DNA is TGCGCCAGCAGCCAACAAGTCGCCGGGTGGGAGCACACTGAAGCTTTCTTT.